This TCR beta chain was retrieved from a study of human T cells and chemical hapten exposure. About the research overall: Patients were given diphenylcyclopropenone on the scalp weekly across the roughly 24-week study.

Time point defined: patch test 1, 2 weeks after DPC sensitization. As for treatment: therapeutic diphenylcyclopropenone sensitization with weekly scalp DPC. In TCRdb, the RACE reads were re-called with MiXCR into one record per CDR3 protein. The sample has approximately 350,000 distinct CDR3 sequences, approximately 6.3% seen once. Germline-derived CDR1 and CDR2 are MNHEY and SVGAGI. The CDR3 contains 15 residues. J was trimmed by 4 bases and V by 4 bases; bases with no gene match: 7. This rearrangement joins TRBV6-5 to TRBJ2-3, with TRBD1 matching over 8 bases. This receptor was identified in a young woman with alopecia areata. Some clones in this sample may be carry-over from other donors' samples. The sample in question was whole blood, obtained in connection with sensitization to the hapten diphenylcyclopropenone (DPC). CDR3 protein: CASSSLQGVSDTQYF. CDR3 nucleotide sequence: TGTGCCAGCAGTTCTCTACAGGGGGTCTCAGATACGCAGTATTTT.